This is a list of T cell receptor beta chains from one sample in a study of T cells in Graves' hyperthyroidism and ophthalmopathy. TCRdb re-derived calls from the multiplex PCR reads in MiXCR, one entry per CDR3 protein. The sample lists under 250,000 distinct CDR3 sequences; about 15% were seen once. The sequencing input was blood. The receptors stem from a woman in her fifties or sixties with Graves' hyperthyroidism. CDR3s include the opening cysteine and the closing phenylalanine or tryptophan. The D gene is left open where the match is weak. Expanded clones are given a class, and other clones once, few, many or no size at all.

abundance: many
v_gene: TRBV2
j_gene: TRBJ2-7
d_gene: TRBD2
CDR3aa: CASRATGTSGKYEQYF
CDR3nt: TGTGCCAGCAGAGCCACCGGGACTAGCGGGAAGTACGAGCAGTACTTC

abundance: NA
v_gene: TRBV5-1
j_gene: TRBJ2-1
d_gene: TRBD1
CDR3aa: CASSLELGGDEQFF
CDR3nt: TGCGCCAGCAGCTTGGAATTAGGGGGCGATGAGCAGTTCTTC

abundance: many
v_gene: TRBV14
j_gene: TRBJ2-1
d_gene: NA
CDR3aa: CASSQPPSVSYNEQFF
CDR3nt: TGTGCCAGCAGCCAACCCCCTAGCGTCTCCTACAATGAGCAGTTCTTC

abundance: NA
v_gene: TRBV20-1
j_gene: TRBJ2-5
d_gene: TRBD1
CDR3aa: CSATDRGKGTQYF
CDR3nt: TGCAGTGCTACTGACAGGGGGAAGGGGACCCAGTACTTC

abundance: many
v_gene: TRBV2
j_gene: TRBJ1-2
d_gene: NA
CDR3aa: CASSAANYGYTF
CDR3nt: TGTGCCAGCAGTGCTGCGAACTATGGCTACACCTTC

abundance: NA
v_gene: TRBV12-3/TRBV12-4
j_gene: TRBJ2-3
d_gene: NA
CDR3aa: CASSLDRGTDTQYF
CDR3nt: TGTGCCAGCAGTTTAGACAGAGGCACAGATACGCAGTATTTT

abundance: few
v_gene: TRBV30
j_gene: TRBJ1-2
d_gene: NA
CDR3aa: CARSQGFGYGYTF
CDR3nt: TGTGCCCGTAGTCAAGGGTTTGGCTATGGCTACACCTTC

abundance: many
v_gene: TRBV30
j_gene: TRBJ1-5
d_gene: NA
CDR3aa: CAWSGPGWGSNQPQHF
CDR3nt: TGTGCCTGGAGTGGCCCTGGGTGGGGTAGCAATCAGCCCCAGCATTTT

abundance: many
v_gene: TRBV30
j_gene: TRBJ2-3
d_gene: TRBD1
CDR3aa: CAWTPDRGTDTQYF
CDR3nt: TGTGCCTGGACCCCGGACAGGGGCACAGATACGCAGTATTTT

abundance: many
v_gene: TRBV20-1
j_gene: TRBJ2-1
d_gene: NA
CDR3aa: CSARGTIRFGDNEQFF
CDR3nt: TGCAGTGCTAGAGGGACTATTCGGTTCGGCGACAATGAGCAGTTCTTC